A selection of T cell receptor beta chains follows, all from one sample in a study of T cells in Graves' hyperthyroidism and ophthalmopathy. TCRdb called the multiplex PCR reads again in MiXCR, with one record for every CDR3 protein. The sample yields over 650,000 distinct CDR3 sequences, just under 45% seen once. Specimen: peripheral blood or thyroid tissue (not recorded which). These receptors came from an adult man with Graves' disease, either hyperthyroidism or ophthalmopathy (not recorded which). The CDR3 runs from the conserved cysteine through the conserved F or W. Each record gives: D gene, clone size, J gene, V gene, CDR3 DNA, CDR3 protein. A D gene is named only where the DNA matches it firmly. Expanded clones get a size class; other rows say once, few or many, or leave the size out.

>-|once|TRBJ1-6|TRBV7-2
TGTGCCTGGAGTGTAGGGCTTAATTCACCCCTCCACTTT
CAWSVGLNSPLHF
>-|-|TRBJ2-3|TRBV20-1
TGCAGTGCTAGGGGGGTTCCCACAGATACGCAGTATTTT
CSARGVPTDTQYF
>-|-|TRBJ1-1|TRBV6-5
TGTGCCAGCGTTTGGGGAACTGAAGCTTTCTTT
CASVWGTEAFF
>-|-|TRBJ2-5|TRBV2
TGTGCCAGCAGTGCTAGACCCGATCAAGAGACCCAGTACTTC
CASSARPDQETQYF
>-|many|TRBJ1-6|TRBV15
TGTGCCACCAGCAGAGATCTCGGCAGCTCCTATAATTCACCCCTCCACTTT
CATSRDLGSSYNSPLHF
>TRBD1|-|TRBJ1-3|TRBV25-1
TGTGCCAGACAGGGGGCTGGAAACACCATATATTTT
CARQGAGNTIYF
>TRBD1|few|TRBJ1-5|TRBV2
TGTGCCAGCAGTGAAGCCGGGGCAGGGGGCTCCAATCAGCCCCAGCATTTT
CASSEAGAGGSNQPQHF
>-|few|TRBJ1-1|TRBV6-1
TGTGCCAGCAGTGAGGGCAGCATGAACACTGAAGCTTTCTTT
CASSEGSMNTEAFF
>TRBD1|few|TRBJ2-7|TRBV9
TGTGCCAGCAGCGTAGATGCAGGGGGCTACGAGCAGTACTTC
CASSVDAGGYEQYF
>-|many|TRBJ1-5|TRBV15
TGTGCCACCACCTATGGCAGGCCTAGCAATCAGCCCCAGCATTTT
CATTYGRPSNQPQHF
>-|once|TRBJ1-1|TRBV5-1
TGCGCCGGCAGCTTAATGTTAGCGACCAGGGTGAACACTGAAGCTTTCTTT
CAGSLMLATRVNTEAFF
>-|-|TRBJ1-1|TRBV9
TGTGCCAGCTCACCCGACAGTAGTGGAGCTTTCTTT
CASSPDSSGAFF
>-|-|TRBJ1-3|TRBV4-1
TGCGCCAGCAGCCAAACGCGGGGAAACACCATATATTTT
CASSQTRGNTIYF
>TRBD1|-|TRBJ1-2|TRBV29-1
TGCAGCGGGACAATGACAGGGGACCTTTTCATCTATGGCTACACCTTC
CSGTMTGDLFIYGYTF
>TRBD2|many|TRBJ2-5|TRBV2
TGTGCCAGCAGTCTTAGCGGGGGGGCCATCGGAGAGACCCAGTACTTC
CASSLSGGAIGETQYF
>TRBD1|once|TRBJ1-2|TRBV29-1
TGCAGCGTTCTTACAGGGGAAGGTGGCTACACCTTC
CSVLTGEGGYTF
>-|many|TRBJ1-6|TRBV9
TGTGCCAGCAGCGTAGGCTCGATGGTGGGGTTAGGCTCACCCCTCCACTTT
CASSVGSMVGLGSPLHF
>TRBD1|-|TRBJ2-5|TRBV6-5
TGTGCCAGCAGTTCATATCAGGGGGCGAGTGAGACCCAGTACTTC
CASSSYQGASETQYF
>-|-|TRBJ1-6|TRBV2
TGTGCTAGAAATTTGGGCAATTCACCCCTCCACTTT
CARNLGNSPLHF
>-|-|TRBJ1-2|TRBV20-1
TGCAGTGCTAGAGTAAAGGAGGGTCGCTATGGCTACACCTTC
CSARVKEGRYGYTF
>-|-|TRBJ1-3|TRBV20-1
TGCAGTGCAACGGACCTCTCTGGAAACACCATATATTTT
CSATDLSGNTIYF
>TRBD1|many|TRBJ2-7|TRBV29-1
TGCAGCGTTGAAACAGGGGGCAGTGGATACGAGCAGTACTTC
CSVETGGSGYEQYF
>-|-|TRBJ1-5|TRBV19
TGTGCCAGTAGTAAACAGCTCAATCAGCCCCAGCATTTT
CASSKQLNQPQHF
>-|-|TRBJ1-5|TRBV7-9
TGTGCTAGAGATGCCACAGGGTATCAGCCCCAGCATTTT
CARDATGYQPQHF